The entry that follows covers one TCR beta chain sequence. Its specific antigen is unknown. No clone much larger than this one lies a single base away; base qualities are absent. The sample is drawn from a study of T cell changes during pregnancy in multiple sclerosis (dated by TCRdb to between 2018 and 2021). Study-wide context: The study examined how the T cell repertoire changed over the course of pregnancy in women with multiple sclerosis.

The receptor library was made with the immunoSEQ multiplex PCR assay. Entries here come from immuneACCESS through TCRdb and include only in-frame sequences with V and J called. Some clones fail to appear in such tables; in the studies checked, an unresolved V gene covers under half of the shortfall, and the cause of the remainder is unknown. The sample table records around 88,000 clones; about 91% of these occur just once. The leading ten clones occupy approximately 2.4% of the sample. The germline V gene specifies MDHEN as CDR1 and SYDVKM as CDR2. Taken from cysteine to phenylalanine, the CDR3 has 15 residues. Only the CDR3 region is kept as DNA, spanning 45 bases read in frame from base 1. Trimming removed 3 bases from V and 1 base from J, leaving 10 bases between the germline ends.

The sample was peripheral blood, taken after pregnancy. The chain uses TRBV28 and TRBJ1-5; TRBD1 might be the D gene, on 5 matching bases. The TCR comes from a female donor in good health, enrolled as a control in a pregnancy study. The CDR3 corresponds to CASSLGGNSNQPQHF. DNA sequence: TGTGCCAGCAGTTTGGGGGGGAACAGCAATCAGCCCCAGCATTTT.